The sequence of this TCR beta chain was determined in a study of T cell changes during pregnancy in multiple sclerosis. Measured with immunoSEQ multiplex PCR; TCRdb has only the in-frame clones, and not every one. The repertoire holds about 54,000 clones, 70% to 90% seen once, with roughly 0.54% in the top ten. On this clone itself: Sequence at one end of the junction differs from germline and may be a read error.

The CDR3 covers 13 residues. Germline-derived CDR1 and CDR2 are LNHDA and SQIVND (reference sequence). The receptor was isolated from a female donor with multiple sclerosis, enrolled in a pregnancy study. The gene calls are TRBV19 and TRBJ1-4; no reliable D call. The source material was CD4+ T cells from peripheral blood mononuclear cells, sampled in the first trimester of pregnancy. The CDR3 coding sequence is TGTACCAGTAGTTTGGGCCCCGTTGAAAAACTGTTTTTT. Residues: CTSSLGPVEKLFF.